The entry that follows covers one TCR beta chain sequence. Germline assignment: CDR1 LGHNT and CDR2 FRNRAP. The CDR3 is 13 residues long. This specimen belongs to a study of CD8 T cells in ankylosing spondylitis. A single record per CDR3 protein comes from TCRdb applying MiXCR to the 5' RACE reads. The sample lists some 150,000 distinct CDR3 sequences; 44% were seen once. This TCR came from a male donor with ankylosing spondylitis. What was sequenced was synovial fluid, either unsorted or a sorted T cell fraction (not recorded which). The chain couples TRBV12-5 to TRBJ1-5; D gene ambiguous. CDR3 nucleotide sequence: TGTCCAAGCGGTGGGAGGAGCGATCAGCCCCAGCATTTT. It encodes CPSGGRSDQPQHF.